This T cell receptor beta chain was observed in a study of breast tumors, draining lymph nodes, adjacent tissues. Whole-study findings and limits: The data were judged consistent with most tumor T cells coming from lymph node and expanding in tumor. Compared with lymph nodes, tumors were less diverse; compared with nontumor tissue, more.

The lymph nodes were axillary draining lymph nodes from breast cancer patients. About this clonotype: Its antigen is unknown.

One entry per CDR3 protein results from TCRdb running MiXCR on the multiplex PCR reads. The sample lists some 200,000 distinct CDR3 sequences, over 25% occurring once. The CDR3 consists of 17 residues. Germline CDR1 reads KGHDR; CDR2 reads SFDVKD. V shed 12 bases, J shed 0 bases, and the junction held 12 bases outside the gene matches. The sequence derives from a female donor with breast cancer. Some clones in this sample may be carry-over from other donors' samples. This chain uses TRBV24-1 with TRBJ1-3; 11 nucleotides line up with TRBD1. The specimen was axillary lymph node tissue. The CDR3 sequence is CAVRTGGPNPSGNTIYF. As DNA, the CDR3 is TGTGCCGTAAGGACAGGGGGCCCCAACCCCTCTGGAAACACCATATATTTT.